Following are 27 T cell receptor beta chains from one sample sequenced in a study of identical twins. Each CDR3 protein gets one entry after TCRdb re-called the 5' RACE reads with MiXCR. The sample carries more than 1.5 million distinct CDR3 sequences, about 32% recorded once. Sequenced material: cord blood. These receptors all come from a newborn girl in good health.

This clonotype came up many times. The J gene is TRBJ1-2, the V gene TRBV3-1; D may be TRBD1 (6 bases). The CDR3 has 15 amino acids. Germline lookup yields CDR1 LGHDT and CDR2 YNNKEL (reference sequence). Trimming cost V 0 bases and J 0 bases, with 8 bases left between them. The CDR3 DNA sequence: TGTGCCAGCAGCCAAGAGGCAGGGGCTAACTATGGCTACACCTTC. Protein product: CASSQEAGANYGYTF. Full variable domain (rest looked up from reference TRBV3-1 and TRBJ1-2): DTAVSQTPKYLVTQMGNDKSIKCEQNLGHDTMYWYKQDSKKFLKIMFSYNNKELIINETVPNRFSPKSPDKAHLNLHINSLELGDSAVYFCASSQEAGANYGYTFGSGTRLTVV.

As regards this clonotype: A read error is possible here, since a much larger clone lies one base away. V and J are TRBV24-1 and TRBJ1-2; D not resolved. This CDR3 spans 12 amino acids. Germline V lookup: CDR1 KGHDR, CDR2 SFDVKD. In DNA form, the CDR3 reads TGTTCCACTGCTAGTAGAGAAGATGGCTACACCTTC. It is translated as CSTASREDGYTF.

The V call is TRBV6-6, the J call TRBJ2-1; TRBD2 matches at 13 bases. Germline V lookup: CDR1 MNHNY, CDR2 SVGAGI (reference sequence). The CDR3 length is 15 residues. Trimming cost V 0 bases and J 15 bases; bases outside gene matches: 8. Written as DNA, the CDR3 is TGTGCCAGCAGTTACTCGCCCGGGACTAGCGGGATGGGGTTCTTC. Amino acid sequence: CASSYSPGTSGMGFF.

The chain couples TRBV6-1 to TRBJ1-2; the match to TRBD1 covers 10 bases. Unmatched junction bases numbered 9, after V lost 6 bases and J lost 8 bases. This CDR3 contains 14 residues. CDR1 and CDR2 from the germline V gene are MNHNS and SASEGT. The DNA for the CDR3 is TGTGCCAGCAGGTCGACAGGGGGCTTGCGGGGCTACACCTTC. Protein: CASRSTGGLRGYTF.

This clonotype was seen repeatedly, ten times or more. The chain couples TRBV20-1 to TRBJ2-3; 11 bases align to TRBD2. Trimming removed 6 bases from V and 5 bases from J; junction bases left unmatched: 10. Germline values: CDR1 DFQATT, CDR2 SNEGSKA (reference sequence). The CDR3 has 15 residues. CDR3 protein: CSAFWPTSGGDTQYF. As DNA, the CDR3 is TGCAGTGCCTTTTGGCCCACTAGCGGGGGAGATACGCAGTATTTT.

J is TRBJ1-2 and V is TRBV5-1; D gene uncertain. CDR1 and CDR2 from the germline V gene are SGHRS and YFSETQ. This CDR3 contains 15 residues. The ends were cut back, 0 bases at V and 4 bases at J, with 13 bases in the middle. The CDR3: CASSLEISGSYGYTF. The CDR3 DNA reads as TGCGCCAGCAGCTTGGAAATTAGCGGATCCTATGGCTACACCTTC. Using reference TRBV5-1 and TRBJ1-2 for the parts outside the CDR3, the full variable domain is KAGVTQTPRYLIKTRGQQVTLSCSPISGHRSVSWYQQTPGQGLQFLFEYFSETQRNKGNFPGRFSGRQFSNSRSEMNVSTLELGDSALYLCASSLEISGSYGYTFGSGTRLTVV.

The chain links TRBV20-1 to TRBJ2-2, with D uncertain. Per the germline V gene, CDR1 is DFQATT and CDR2 is SNEGSKA (reference sequence). Trimming cost V 3 bases and J 8 bases, with 13 bases left between them. CDR3 length: 13 amino acids. DNA of the CDR3: TGCAGTGCTAGTCGGCCGCCCGCGGGGGAGCTGTTTTTT. This gives the protein CSASRPPAGELFF.

This clonotype appeared once. The junction does not match germline at one end; this may be a read error. This chain connects TRBV20-1 to TRBJ2-7, with D unresolved. CDR1 and CDR2 (germline): DFQATT, SNEGSKA (reference sequence). The CDR3 has 16 residues. The CDR3 sequence: CSVRPPEAGRSYEQYF. In nucleotides, the CDR3 is TGCAGTGTTAGACCACCCGAGGCAGGCCGATCCTACGAGCAGTACTTC.

This rearrangement joins TRBV6-1 to TRBJ1-1; 10 nucleotides line up with TRBD1. Germline trimming cut 0 bases from V and 8 bases from J; bases unmatched to any gene: 3. Germline V CDR1 and CDR2: MNHNS, SASEGT. This CDR3 is built from 14 residues. The DNA of the CDR3 is TGTGCCAGCAGTGAAGCGACAGGGGGCCCCGAAGCTTTCTTT. The encoded protein is CASSEATGGPEAFF.

There are a few counts of this clonotype. V is TRBV3-1 and J is TRBJ2-3, with D possibly TRBD2 on 5 matching bases. V lost 4 bases and J lost 3, with 17 bases in between. Looked up from germline, CDR1 is LGHDT and CDR2 is YNNKEL (reference sequence). This CDR3 contains 16 residues. The CDR3 spells CASSPHPALATDTQYF. CDR3 DNA: TGTGCCAGCAGCCCCCACCCAGCGCTAGCAACAGATACGCAGTATTTT.

The J gene is TRBJ2-2, the V gene TRBV10-3; D uncertain. Trimming took 2 bases from V and 0 from J, leaving 10 bases between them. The CDR3 extends over 16 amino acids. Germline loops: CDR1 ENHRY, CDR2 SYGVKD. For the CDR3, the DNA is TGTGCCATCAGTGAGGTGGGTCGGTCGAACACCGGGGAGCTGTTTTTT. Translating it yields CAISEVGRSNTGELFF.

This clonotype has a handful of counts. The V gene is TRBV9, the J gene TRBJ2-1, with 8 bases fitting TRBD2. The J call is uncertain, as TRBJ2-7 better fits the DNA end. Germline V gene data show CDR1 as SGDLS and CDR2 as YYNGEE. The CDR3 spans 18 residues. CDR3 DNA: TGTGCCAGCAGCGTAGGGACTAGCTATGGTAGGTCCTACAATGAGCAGTACTTC. This gives the protein CASSVGTSYGRSYNEQYF.

V and J are TRBV20-1 and TRBJ1-4, with 8 bases fitting TRBD1. The V segment lost 6 bases and the J segment 4 bases; nucleotides outside the gene matches: 7. Germline V gene sequence: CDR1 DFQATT, CDR2 SNEGSKA (reference sequence). The CDR3 runs to 14 residues. CDR3 loop: CSAPGTGRNEKLFF. CDR3 coding DNA: TGCAGTGCACCCGGGACAGGACGTAATGAAAAACTGTTTTTT.

The sample holds a few counts of this clonotype. The chain combines TRBV20-1 with TRBJ2-3; 8 nucleotides match TRBD2. This CDR3 comprises 14 residues. The germline V gene has CDR1 DFQATT and CDR2 SNEGSKA (reference sequence). The V and J ends lost 5 bases and 4 bases, in that order; junction bases with no gene match: 8. The CDR3: CSAYTGTRADTQYF. Here the CDR3 DNA reads TGCAGTGCTTACACCGGGACTAGGGCAGATACGCAGTATTTT.

V usage is TRBV4-1 and J usage is TRBJ2-3, with unresolved D. The CDR3 spans 15 residues. The V gene's germline CDR1 is MGHRA and CDR2 YSYEKL. V dropped 4 bases and J dropped 2 bases, with 13 bases sitting between them. CDR3 nucleotide sequence: TGCGCCAGCAGCCTAGATATGAGGCCCACAGATACGCAGTATTTT. Encoded protein: CASSLDMRPTDTQYF.

V and J are TRBV6-2 or TRBV6-3 and TRBJ1-5; perhaps TRBD1 as D (6 bases). Trimming left V 1 base short and J 0 bases short, with 13 bases between. Germline CDR1 is MNHEY and CDR2 is SVGEGT. The CDR3 is made up of 17 amino acids. CDR3 DNA sequence: TGTGCCAGCAGTTACTTCACAGGGATTAGTAGCAATCAGCCCCAGCATTTT. Translating it yields CASSYFTGISSNQPQHF.

V gene TRBV11-2 combines with J gene TRBJ2-7, with D uncertain. The V gene lost 1 base and the J gene lost 0 bases, with 16 bases spanning the gap. Germline CDR1 SGHAT, CDR2 FQNNGV. The CDR3 spans 17 residues. The CDR3 coding sequence is TGTGCCAGCAGCTTAGGCCCCCTCAGGCGGACCTCCTACGAGCAGTACTTC. As protein: CASSLGPLRRTSYEQYF.

This clonotype was picked up a small number of times. The genes are TRBV6-5 and TRBJ1-1; no definite D call. CDR1 MNHEY and CDR2 SVGAGI come from the germline V gene. V shed 2 bases and J shed 3 bases, with 7 bases lying between them. The CDR3 is made up of 13 amino acids. The CDR3 sequence is CASSYEEDTEAFF. CDR3 bases: TGTGCCAGCAGTTACGAGGAGGACACTGAAGCTTTCTTT.

This chain joins TRBV11-2 and TRBJ1-2; no reliable D call. Trimming took off 5 bases at V and 4 bases at J, with 14 bases between the two ends. The germline V gene encodes CDR1 SGHAT and CDR2 FQNNGV. The CDR3 is 14 residues long. CDR3 loop: CASSTLSGSYGYTF. The CDR3 bases are TGTGCCAGCAGCACTCTATCCGGGAGCTATGGCTACACCTTC.

This clonotype was counted ten times or more. The chain combines TRBV7-2 with TRBJ2-3; 8 bases are a match to TRBD2. The CDR3 is 16 amino acids. CDR1 is SGHTA, CDR2 FQGNSA, per germline. V trimming: 2 bases; J trimming: 0 bases; junction bases outside the gene matches: 4. In DNA, the CDR3 is TGTGCCAGCAGCTTATCGGGGGGGGCTAGCACAGATACGCAGTATTTT. Translation: CASSLSGGASTDTQYF.

In its sample, this clonotype was seen many times. The chain has TRBV27 and TRBJ2-7; 9 bases are shared with TRBD1. Looked up from germline, CDR1 is MNHEY and CDR2 is SMNVEV (reference sequence). The CDR3 is 15 amino acids. J lost 4 bases, V lost 4 bases, and 8 bases had no gene match. The CDR3 sequence is CASSSPGTGRYEQYF. CDR3 DNA sequence: TGTGCCAGCAGTTCACCCGGGACAGGGAGGTACGAGCAGTACTTC.

The chain links TRBV15 to TRBJ2-5; D is ambiguous. The CDR3 totals 15 residues. Germline V gene data show CDR1 as LNHNV and CDR2 as YYDKDF (reference sequence). V was trimmed by 6 bases and J by 1 base, leaving 15 bases between them. The CDR3 reads CATRTLNWIQETQYF. In DNA, the CDR3 is TGTGCCACCAGGACGCTAAACTGGATCCAAGAGACCCAGTACTTC.

This clonotype came up a few times. The V and J genes are TRBV6-5 and TRBJ1-6, with D possibly matching TRBD1 (6 bases). The germline V gene encodes CDR1 MNHEY and CDR2 SVGAGI. This CDR3 comprises 14 residues. The V gene lost 8 bases and the J gene lost 7 bases, with 15 bases spanning the gap. The CDR3, as DNA: TGTGCCAGCTGCTGGGGCGGGGGCAATTCACCCCTCCACTTT. This encodes CASCWGGGNSPLHF.

In its sample, this clonotype was seen a few times. The rearrangement links TRBV7-9 to TRBJ2-7; 7 bases are a match to TRBD1. Germline values: CDR1 SEHNR, CDR2 FQNEAQ (reference sequence). The CDR3 runs to 12 residues. Losses at the gene ends were 7 bases for V and 2 bases for J; bases not matched to a gene: 2. The CDR3 loop is CASTTGAYEQYF. In nucleotides, the CDR3 is TGTGCCAGCACCACAGGGGCCTACGAGCAGTACTTC. The full variable domain, in which reference TRBV7-9 and TRBJ2-7 provide the parts outside the CDR3, is DTGVSQNPRHKITKRGQNVTFRCDPISEHNRLYWYRQTLGQGPEFLTYFQNEAQLEKSRLLSDRFSAERPKGSFSTLEIQRTEQGDSAMYLCASTTGAYEQYFGPGTRLTVT.

This clonotype was picked up many times. The genes are TRBV13 and TRBJ1-1, with D unclear. Germline V gene data show CDR1 as PRHDT and CDR2 as FYEKMQ (reference sequence). V shed 5 bases and J shed 0 bases, with 10 bases lying between them. The CDR3 spans 14 residues. CDR3 sequence (DNA): TGTGCCAGCAGCCCACGGACTCTGAACACTGAAGCTTTCTTT. Residues: CASSPRTLNTEAFF.

The DNA of the CDR3 is TGTGCCATCAGTGAGTCGGGAGGGGGCGCGAACACTGAAGCTTTCTTT. Encoded protein: CAISESGGGANTEAFF. The V call is TRBV10-3, the J call TRBJ1-1; 7 nucleotides agree with TRBD1. The CDR3 covers 16 residues. From germline, CDR1 is ENHRY and CDR2 SYGVKD. With 0 bases clipped from V and 1 base from J, the junction kept 5 bases outside the gene matches.

This rearrangement joins TRBV4-2 to TRBJ1-6; the D is unclear. Per germline, CDR1 LGHNA and CDR2 YNFKEQ. This CDR3 is built from 15 residues. Trimming took 3 bases from V and 7 from J, leaving 13 bases between them. The CDR3 sequence: CASSHPQQENSPLHF. The CDR3 bases are TGTGCCAGCAGCCATCCGCAGCAAGAAAATTCACCCCTCCACTTT.